What follows describes a single TCR beta chain. Its specificity is not known. Germline V CDR1 and CDR2: MDHEN, SYDVKM. This CDR3 has 14 amino acids. Trimming took 4 bases from V and 5 from J, leaving 15 bases between them. This sample stems from a study of cytomegalovirus exposure and HLA in healthy donors. Overall study context: Unique TCRs from HLA-typed donors, 65 million to 85 million of them, were held in an early data release. Regarding the study as a whole: What was likely a sequencing artifact was a cluster of highly shared sequence variants.

The PCR made use of 60 Vbeta and 13 Jbeta primers. The data were produced by immunoSEQ multiplex PCR, yet TCRdb's version contains in-frame clones alone and is incomplete. The sample shows over 120,000 clones, almost 85% of them seen only once. This clonotype originated in a man younger than 45 in good health and CMV-seropositive. The chain joins TRBV28 to TRBJ2-7, with D perhaps matching TRBD1 (6 bases). The sequenced sample was PBMCs. Here the CDR3 DNA reads TGTGCCAGCAGTTGGCAGGGGCCAGGGGACGAGCAGTACTTC. Protein product: CASSWQGPGDEQYF.